This record looks at one T cell receptor (beta chain) sequence and its context. In this sample, this clone turned up a few times. It has no known antigen specificity. Within one base of it there is no much larger clone, and no base qualities were kept. TCRbeta CDR3 regions were amplified from genomic DNA using the immunoSEQ Assay, a bias-controlled multiplex PCR. For the original study's pipeline: The number of nucleated cells in each sample was estimated from the amplification of reference gene primers within the assay. To quantify the absolute abundance of each unique TCRbeta CDR3 rearrangement, sequence reads were collapsed and filtered. For each sample, productive Simpson clonality was calculated as the square root of Simpson's diversity index across productive rearrangements. In TCRdb, the immuneACCESS table is reduced to in-frame sequences with V and J assigned. These tables do not hold every clone; where another copy was compared, an unresolved V gene accounts for under half, and the others remain unexplained. V, J and clone size are those of that table, while D and trimming were read from the DNA. Here the sample has about 200,000 clones; around 76% occur a single time. The top ten constitute less than 20% of the sample.

The sample originates from a study of blood T cell repertoires in COVID-19 (dated by TCRdb to the early 2020s). Some background on the complete study: Samples from collaborators originated in the United States, Italy and Spain and spanned both the acute and convalescent phases of COVID-19. Where available, HLA class I and class II types were obtained from metadata supplied by the sample provider rather than from assay-based typing. The sample metadata nearly always contained a de-identified subject ID, COVID-19 status, age in years and sex. The samples were drawn from two sources: the first 160 participants of the ongoing ImmuneRACE study, and some 1,300 subjects contributed by 6 global collaborators. Subjects who had been exposed to COVID-19, were actively infected with it, or had recovered from it provided the deeply sampled blood TCRbeta repertoires that made up the dataset. The material from the prospective study consisted of cDNA or gDNA derived from T cells, B-cell-depleted T cells, or PBMCs. The repertoires were released in a freely available public database intended as a resource for research on the immune response to SARS-CoV-2. What the authors observed across the whole study: The quantity of clinical and demographic metadata differed by source and by participant and was supplied without curation.

Enrolling through a virtual design, the prospective study's participants ranged in age from about 18 to 100 years and lived across 20 to 30 United States geographic areas. To assign participants to cohorts, the prospective study relied on clinical history that participants themselves reported in a screening survey and a study questionnaire. In the prospective study, whole blood, serum and a nasopharyngeal or oropharyngeal swab were collected from each participant by mobile phlebotomists. Additional blood draws and questionnaires over an approximately 2-month period could optionally be provided by prospective study participants. Before DNA extraction, blood samples from the prospective study were shipped at room temperature or frozen. V lost 0 bases and J lost 0 bases; the stretch between them is 9 bases long. From a lookup of the germline V gene, CDR1 and CDR2 are SGHRS and YFSETQ. From the cysteine through the phenylalanine, the CDR3 covers 15 amino acids. Here the CDR3 DNA is all that survives: 45 bases in frame from base 1.

This clonotype was obtained from a woman aged 45 to 65 with acute COVID-19. The rearranged segments are TRBV5-1 and TRBJ1-1; too little of a D gene remains to name it. Sequences were obtained from PBMCs or T cells enriched from blood (not recorded which). At the DNA level, the sequence is TGCGCCAGCAGCTTGGCTCCTTTTCTGAACACTGAAGCTTTCTTT. This yields the protein CASSLAPFLNTEAFF.